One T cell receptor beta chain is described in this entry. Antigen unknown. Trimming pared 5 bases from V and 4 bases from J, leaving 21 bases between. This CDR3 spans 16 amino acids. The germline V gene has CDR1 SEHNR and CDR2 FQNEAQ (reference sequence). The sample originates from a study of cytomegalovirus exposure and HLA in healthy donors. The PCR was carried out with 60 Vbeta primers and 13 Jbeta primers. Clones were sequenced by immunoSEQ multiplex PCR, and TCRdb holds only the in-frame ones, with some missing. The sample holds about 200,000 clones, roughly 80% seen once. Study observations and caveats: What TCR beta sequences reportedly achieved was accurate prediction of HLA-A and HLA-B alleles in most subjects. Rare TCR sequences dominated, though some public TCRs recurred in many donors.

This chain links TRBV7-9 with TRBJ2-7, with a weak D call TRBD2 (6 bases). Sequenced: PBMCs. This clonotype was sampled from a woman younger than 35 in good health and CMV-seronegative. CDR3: CASSPTSGVEVYEQYV. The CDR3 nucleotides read TGTGCCAGCAGCCCCACTTCGGGGGTGGAAGTGTACGAGCAGTACGTC.